This TCR beta chain was retrieved from a study of OX40 agonist ivuxolimab in advanced cancers. Clones were read by immunoSEQ multiplex PCR, and TCRdb kept only the in-frame ones, dropping some. Here the sample spans about 74,000 clones, 75% to 95% being singletons. The CDR3 is 15 residues long. Germline V CDR1 and CDR2: SGHDN, FVKESK. Between the trimmed V and J ends, which lost 3 bases and 2 bases, there was a span of 8 bases. The clonotype was recovered from an adult with an advanced solid tumor such as melanoma, head and neck, liver or kidney cancer. Sequenced material: CD4+ or CD8+ T cells sorted from blood, taken in a trial of the OX40 agonist ivuxolimab. This chain links TRBV14 with TRBJ2-6; maybe TRBD2 (5 bases). CDR3 residues: CASSQWGAGANVLTF. DNA for the CDR3: TGTGCCAGCAGCCAGTGGGGAGCTGGGGCCAACGTCCTGACTTTC.